These T cell receptor beta chains were read from a single sample in a study of T cell changes during pregnancy in multiple sclerosis. Measured with immunoSEQ multiplex PCR; TCRdb has only the in-frame clones, and not every one. The repertoire includes roughly 83,000 clones, around 93% of them detected once, and 3% to 4% sits in the top ten. Sequenced here: PBMCs, sampled in the first trimester of pregnancy. These receptors were collected from a female donor in good health, serving as a control in a pregnancy study. Some clones in this sample may be carry-over from other donors' samples. Each CDR3 is given with its conserved first and last residue. D genes are given only for firm matches. Some rows mark clone size as missing; the rest say once, few, many or name a class of expanded clone.

>TRBV13|TRBD2|15|TRBJ2-3|-
TGTGCCAGCAGCACGGGGGGGGCCGGGACAGATACGCAGTATTTT
CASSTGGAGTDTQYF
>TRBV6-1|-|16|TRBJ2-7|-
TGTGCCAGCAGTGAAGCGATTGCGGGGGCTTCCTACGAGCAGTACTTC
CASSEAIAGASYEQYF
>TRBV29-1|-|10|TRBJ2-7|-
TGCAGCGTTCAGGGGACCGAGCAGTACTTC
CSVQGTEQYF
>TRBV10-3|TRBD1|13|TRBJ1-2|-
TGTGCCATCGTCGACAGGGATTCCTATGGCTACACCTTC
CAIVDRDSYGYTF
>TRBV18|-|14|TRBJ1-2|-
TGTGCCAGCTCACCCGGGGGGTACGGTGGTGGCTACACCTTC
CASSPGGYGGGYTF
>TRBV21-1|-|15|TRBJ2-7|-
TGTGCCAGCAGCCCCACCGTAGCGGGTACCCACGAGCAGTACTTC
CASSPTVAGTHEQYF
>TRBV4-1|-|15|TRBJ1-6|-
TGCGCCAGCAGCCAACGCGCCGGGGGGAATTCACCCCTCCACTTT
CASSQRAGGNSPLHF
>TRBV7-8|TRBD2|17|TRBJ2-7|-
TGTGCCAGCAGCTTAGGACTAGCGGGAGTTACGGCCCACGAGCAGTACTTC
CASSLGLAGVTAHEQYF
>TRBV28|TRBD1|14|TRBJ1-2|once
TGTGCCAGCAGTTCTCTAGGACAGGGAGGAGGCTACACCTTC
CASSSLGQGGGYTF
>TRBV7-2|TRBD2|16|TRBJ2-1|once
TGTGCCAGCAGGGGTCCGGGACTAGCGGGAGTAAGTGAGCAGTTCTTC
CASRGPGLAGVSEQFF
>TRBV11-1|TRBD1|18|TRBJ2-6|once
TGTGCCAGCAGCCCTGCTGGACAGGGGGGAGTCGGGGCCAACGTCCTGACTTTC
CASSPAGQGGVGANVLTF
>TRBV9|TRBD2|14|TRBJ2-1|-
TGTGCCAGCAGCGTCCTAGCGGGAGTTAATGAGCAGTTCTTC
CASSVLAGVNEQFF
>TRBV7-8|TRBD2|16|TRBJ2-1|-
TGTGCCAGCATCCCCCCGGGACTAGCGGGAGACAATGAGCAGTTCTTC
CASIPPGLAGDNEQFF
>TRBV19|-|15|TRBJ1-4|-
TGTGCCAGTAGTGCCCAGAGTGGTCGCGGTGAAAAACTGTTTTTT
CASSAQSGRGEKLFF
>TRBV4-1|-|18|TRBJ2-6|-
TGCGCCAGCAGCCAAGTGGGCAGGGTTTTCTCTGGGGCCAACGTCCTGACTTTC
CASSQVGRVFSGANVLTF
>TRBV27|TRBD1|18|TRBJ2-7|-
TGTGCCAGCAGTTTAATTTCGGGACAGGGCCTCAACCACTACGAGCAGTACTTC
CASSLISGQGLNHYEQYF
>TRBV19|TRBD1|16|TRBJ2-3|-
TGTGCCAGTAGTACAGGGGGAGACAGACTCACAGATACGCAGTATTTT
CASSTGGDRLTDTQYF
>TRBV7-7|-|15|TRBJ2-1|-
TGTGCTAGCAGCCTTAGCGGAGCCCCCTACAATGAGCAGTTCTTC
CASSLSGAPYNEQFF
>TRBV9|TRBD1|13|TRBJ1-5|-
TGTGCCAGCAGCGAGACAGGGGGGCAGCCCCAGCATTTT
CASSETGGQPQHF
>TRBV7-2|TRBD2|16|TRBJ2-1|-
TGTGCCAGCAGCCAACGGACTAGCAGCCTGGCCGATGAGCAGTTCTTC
CASSQRTSSLADEQFF
>TRBV9|-|16|TRBJ2-5|-
TGTGCCAGCAGCGTGAGCCATGGGACAATCCAAGAGACCCAGTACTTC
CASSVSHGTIQETQYF
>TRBV6-6|TRBD1|15|TRBJ2-5|once
TGTGCCAGCAGTTACCGTTTCAGGGGGCAGGAGACCCAGTACTTC
CASSYRFRGQETQYF
>TRBV6-5|-|15|TRBJ1-1|-
TGTGCCAGCAGTTACTCACCGACAGGGAACACTGAAGCTTTCTTT
CASSYSPTGNTEAFF
>TRBV6-4|TRBD1|15|TRBJ2-6|-
TGTGCCAGCAGCGCAGGGACAGCTGGGGCCAACGTCCTGACTTTC
CASSAGTAGANVLTF
>TRBV6-5|TRBD2|14|TRBJ2-7|few
TGTGCCAGCAGTTACGGGACTAGCTCCTACGAGCAGTACTTC
CASSYGTSSYEQYF
>TRBV28|TRBD1|15|TRBJ2-7|-
TGTGCCAGCAATTCGCAGGGGGCCGCTCTTGGCGAGCAGTACTTC
CASNSQGAALGEQYF
>TRBV10-3|TRBD1|15|TRBJ1-3|-
TGTGCCATCAAAGGGACAGGGGGCTCTGGAAACACCATATATTTT
CAIKGTGGSGNTIYF
>TRBV29-1|-|14|TRBJ2-1|-
TGCAGCGTTGAAGGAAGACTAGTTTCCAATGAGCAGTTCTTC
CSVEGRLVSNEQFF
>TRBV27|TRBD2|15|TRBJ2-1|-
TGTGCCAGCAGTCCTTCTAGCGGGGGGGCGGAAGAGCAGTTCTTC
CASSPSSGGAEEQFF
>TRBV18|TRBD1|16|TRBJ2-2|-
TGTGCCAGCTCACCACCGGACAGGGGTGAAACCGGGGAGCTGTTTTTT
CASSPPDRGETGELFF
>TRBV28|-|14|TRBJ1-1|-
TGTGCCAGCAGTTTATCAGACGTCCCGGGTGAAGCTTTCTTT
CASSLSDVPGEAFF
>TRBV29-1|TRBD1|15|TRBJ1-5|few
TGCAGCGTTGCCCCGGGACAGGGAGATAATCAGCCCCAGCATTTT
CSVAPGQGDNQPQHF
>TRBV20-1|-|11|TRBJ2-1|-
TGCAGTGCTAGAGATATAACAGAGCAGTTCTTC
CSARDITEQFF
>TRBV28|-|14|TRBJ2-4|-
TGTGCCAGCAGTTTTGGGCGGGGGACAACCATTCAGTACTTC
CASSFGRGTTIQYF
>TRBV12-5|-|14|TRBJ1-1|-
TGTGCTAGTGGTTCCGGCGGGGGCTCGACTGAAGCTTTCTTT
CASGSGGGSTEAFF
>TRBV7-2|TRBD2|15|TRBJ2-7|-
TGTGCCAGCAGCTTAATAGCGGGGGGCTCCTACGAGCAGTACTTC
CASSLIAGGSYEQYF
>TRBV19|TRBD1|13|TRBJ1-5|once
TGTGCCAGTTCCTCGACAGGGCGACAGCCCCAGCATTTT
CASSSTGRQPQHF
>TRBV10-3|-|12|TRBJ2-7|-
TGTGCCATCAGTGAAGGGGGCTACGAGCAGTACTTC
CAISEGGYEQYF
>TRBV18|-|13|TRBJ2-5|-
TGTGCCAGCTCACCACCACCGGGAGAGACCCAGTACTTC
CASSPPPGETQYF
>TRBV9|TRBD2|14|TRBJ2-1|once
TGTGCCAGCAGCTTCGGGACTAGCGAGAATGAGCAGTTCTTC
CASSFGTSENEQFF
>TRBV5-1|-|15|TRBJ2-5|-
TGCGCCAGCAGCTTGGAGGGCGGGGTCCAAGAGACCCAGTACTTC
CASSLEGGVQETQYF
>TRBV27|-|14|TRBJ2-2|-
TGTGCCAGCAGCCCCCTAGCGAGAGGCGGGGAGCTGTTTTTT
CASSPLARGGELFF
>TRBV5-1|-|15|TRBJ1-1|-
TGCGCCAGCAGCCCGAATTCGGGAGAGGGGACTGAAGCTTTCTTT
CASSPNSGEGTEAFF
>TRBV2|TRBD2|14|TRBJ2-7|many
TGTGCCAGCAGGGGGACTAGCGGGTCCCTCGAGCAGTACTTC
CASRGTSGSLEQYF
>TRBV28|-|12|TRBJ2-7|-
TGTGCCAGCAGGGGCTTGAGAGATGAGCAGTACTTC
CASRGLRDEQYF
>TRBV4-2|TRBD1|16|TRBJ1-4|-
TGTGCCAGCAGCCCCAGCCCTACAGGGGGGAGTGAAAAACTGTTTTTT
CASSPSPTGGSEKLFF
>TRBV15|-|15|TRBJ2-7|-
TGTGCCACCAGCAGTACGAGTGGGAGCTCCTACGAGCAGTACTTC
CATSSTSGSSYEQYF
>TRBV4-1|TRBD2|15|TRBJ2-1|once
TGCGCCAGCAGCAAGACTAGCGGGGGGGCGGGGGAGCAGTTCTTC
CASSKTSGGAGEQFF
>TRBV5-1|-|12|TRBJ1-1|few
TGCGCCAGCAGACGGGAGGACACTGAAGCTTTCTTT
CASRREDTEAFF
>TRBV29-1|-|11|TRBJ2-6|-
TGCAGCGTCCCAGAGGCCAACGTCCTGACTTTC
CSVPEANVLTF
>TRBV7-2|-|18|TRBJ1-1|-
TGTGCCAGCAGCTTAGCGCGGTGGGGCAGGGGACAGAACACTGAAGCTTTCTTT
CASSLARWGRGQNTEAFF
>TRBV13|TRBD1|15|TRBJ1-6|-
TGTGCCAGCAGCTCCTCCAGGGGGTTAAATTCACCCCTCCACTTT
CASSSSRGLNSPLHF
>TRBV9|TRBD1|14|TRBJ2-7|-
TGTGCCAGCACCCCGGGACAGGACTCCTACGAGCAGTACTTC
CASTPGQDSYEQYF
>TRBV4-3|TRBD1|17|TRBJ2-7|-
TGCGCCAGCAGCCAAGACGGGGTTGCAGGGGGCCACTACGAGCAGTACTTC
CASSQDGVAGGHYEQYF
>TRBV4-1|-|14|TRBJ2-7|-
TGCGCCAGCAGCCAGGCGGGCCGGTCCTACGAGCAGTACTTC
CASSQAGRSYEQYF
>TRBV7-2|TRBD1|14|TRBJ1-6|-
TGTGCCAGCAGCGCAGACAGGGGTCGCTTAACCCTCCACTTT
CASSADRGRLTLHF
>TRBV7-6|TRBD2|16|TRBJ2-3|-
TGTGCCAGCAGCTTAAGAGGACTAGGTTCCACAGATACGCAGTATTTT
CASSLRGLGSTDTQYF